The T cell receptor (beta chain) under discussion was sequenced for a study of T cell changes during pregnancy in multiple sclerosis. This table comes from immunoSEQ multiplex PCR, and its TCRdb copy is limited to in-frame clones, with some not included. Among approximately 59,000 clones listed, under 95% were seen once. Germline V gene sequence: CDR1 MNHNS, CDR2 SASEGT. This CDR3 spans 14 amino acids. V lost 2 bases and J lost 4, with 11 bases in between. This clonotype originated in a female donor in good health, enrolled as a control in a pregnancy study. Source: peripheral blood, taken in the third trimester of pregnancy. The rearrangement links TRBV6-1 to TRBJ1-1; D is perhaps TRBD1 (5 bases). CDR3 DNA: TGTGCCAGCAGTGAACCAGGGTTCGGCACTGAAGCTTTCTTT. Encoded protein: CASSEPGFGTEAFF.